These 17 T cell receptor beta chains were all obtained from the same sample, sequenced in a study of human T cells and chemical hapten exposure. Time point here: pre-sensitization, week 0. As for treatment: therapeutic diphenylcyclopropenone sensitization with weekly scalp DPC. Using its own MiXCR run on the RACE reads, TCRdb lists one record per CDR3 protein. The sample lists a few hundred thousand distinct CDR3 sequences, around 9.3% occurring once. The sample consisted of whole blood, taken in connection with sensitization to the hapten diphenylcyclopropenone (DPC). The receptors come from a woman in her thirties or forties with alopecia areata. Some clones in this sample may be carry-over from other donors' samples.

This clonotype has only a few counts. V usage is TRBV11-2 and J usage is TRBJ2-3; D gene uncertain. Trimming shortened V by 2 bases and J by 0 bases, and 9 bases separated the two germline ends. The germline gives CDR1 SGHAT, CDR2 FQNNGV. This CDR3 has 15 amino acids. The CDR3: CASSLNAGSTDTQYF. Here the CDR3 DNA reads TGTGCCAGCAGCTTAAACGCCGGGAGCACAGATACGCAGTATTTT. Using reference TRBV11-2 and TRBJ2-3 for the parts outside the CDR3, the full variable domain is EAGVAQSPRYKIIEKRQSVAFWCNPISGHATLYWYQQILGQGPKLLIQFQNNGVVDDSQLPKDRFSAERLKGVDSTLKIQPAKLEDSAVYLCASSLNAGSTDTQYFGPGTRLTVL.

V usage is TRBV29-1 and J usage is TRBJ1-2, with D uncertain. Germline V gene sequence: CDR1 SQVTM, CDR2 ANQGSEA. V gave up 7 bases and J gave up 3 bases, with 9 bases separating them. The CDR3 runs 11 residues. For the CDR3, the DNA is TGCAGCGGGAGGTGGGACTATGGCTACACCTTC. This translates into CSGRWDYGYTF.

At least ten counts were recorded for this clonotype. Here the CDR3 reads CASSSRVPETQYF. CDR3 nucleotide sequence: TGTGCCAGCAGCTCCAGGGTCCCGGAGACCCAGTACTTC. The chain recombines TRBV7-9 with TRBJ2-5; possibly TRBD1 for D (5 bases). V lost 4 bases and J 5 bases, leaving 11 bases between the germline ends. CDR1 and CDR2 from the germline V gene are SEHNR and FQNEAQ (reference sequence). There are 13 residues in the CDR3.

The chain recombines TRBV7-2 with TRBJ1-1; D remains unclear. Germline assignment: CDR1 SGHTA and CDR2 FQGNSA. The CDR3 runs to 15 residues. V was trimmed by 1 base and J by 4 bases, leaving 13 bases between them. CDR3 sequence: CASSLVGSTRTEAFF. The CDR3, as DNA: TGTGCCAGCAGCTTAGTTGGCAGCACCCGCACTGAAGCTTTCTTT.

This rearrangement joins TRBV20-1 to TRBJ2-1; a weak D match, TRBD2 (5 bases). Per germline, CDR1 DFQATT and CDR2 SNEGSKA (reference sequence). The CDR3 length is 13 residues. Deletions cut 3 bases from V and 7 bases from J, with 13 bases between. The CDR3 loop is CSASWRVGNEQFF. CDR3 DNA: TGCAGTGCTAGTTGGCGGGTTGGGAATGAGCAGTTCTTC.

This clonotype was seen a handful of times. V gene TRBV28 combines with J gene TRBJ1-5; TRBD1 matches 7 bases. The CDR3 runs to 15 residues. Germline loops: CDR1 MDHEN, CDR2 SYDVKM. V gave up 4 bases and J gave up 2 bases; unmatched junction bases: 5. The CDR3 reads CASSSLQGGNQPQHF. The CDR3, as DNA: TGTGCCAGCAGTTCCCTCCAGGGGGGCAATCAGCCCCAGCATTTT.

The rearrangement joins TRBV29-1 to TRBJ2-7; no clear D. V was shortened by 4 bases and J by 4 bases, with 17 bases between the two germline ends. There are 14 residues in the CDR3. CDR1 is SQVTM, CDR2 ANQGSEA, per germline. The chain's CDR3 is CSVGPSGILYEQYF. The DNA of the CDR3 is TGCAGCGTTGGACCGTCAGGAATACTATACGAGCAGTACTTC.

This clonotype was found a few times. J is TRBJ2-7 and V is TRBV6-2 or TRBV6-3, with a possible D match to TRBD2 (5 bases). V was shortened by 6 bases and J by 0 bases, with 18 bases between the two germline ends. CDR1 is MNHEY and CDR2 is SVGEGT in the germline V gene. CDR3 size: 16 residues. As DNA, the CDR3 is TGTGCCAGCAGATCAGTCACAGCGGCGAGCTCCTACGAGCAGTACTTC. Protein: CASRSVTAASSYEQYF.

This clonotype showed up just a few times. CDR3 DNA sequence: TGTGCCAGCAGTTTAGCAGGGGATTTATCCGTGGATGGCTACACCTTC. Encoded protein: CASSLAGDLSVDGYTF. This chain connects TRBV12-3 or TRBV12-4 to TRBJ1-2; D possibly corresponds to TRBD1 (5 bases). Trimming stripped 0 bases from V and 6 bases from J, with 17 bases between. This CDR3 is built from 16 residues.

V usage is TRBV5-1 and J usage is TRBJ1-2; weak D call: TRBD1 (6 bases). V lost 4 bases and J lost 1, with 8 bases in between. Germline CDR1 and CDR2: SGHRS and YFSETQ. There are 13 residues in the CDR3. The CDR3 region has the DNA TGCGCCAGCAGCGAGGACAGTAACTATGGCTACACCTTC. Amino acid sequence: CASSEDSNYGYTF. The complete variable domain, with remaining parts taken from reference TRBV5-1 and TRBJ1-2, reads KAGVTQTPRYLIKTRGQQVTLSCSPISGHRSVSWYQQTPGQGLQFLFEYFSETQRNKGNFPGRFSGRQFSNSRSEMNVSTLELGDSALYLCASSEDSNYGYTFGSGTRLTVV.

This clonotype was counted only a few times. This chain joins TRBV10-3 and TRBJ2-3, with 7 nucleotides matching TRBD1. Trimming cost V 6 bases and J 0 bases; bases outside gene matches: 6. Germline V CDR1 and CDR2: ENHRY, SYGVKD. The CDR3 contains 15 residues. As DNA, the CDR3 is TGTGCCATCAGGAGGGACAGTTCTAGCACAGATACGCAGTATTTT. Translated, it gives CAIRRDSSSTDTQYF.

The table lists this clonotype with a few counts. This rearrangement joins TRBV28 to TRBJ1-1, with unresolved D. The length of the CDR3 is 14 residues. CDR1 is MDHEN, CDR2 SYDVKM, per germline. Trimming left V 6 bases short and J 0 bases short, with 11 bases between. The CDR3 DNA reads TGTGCCAGCAGAACGGGCAGCCTGAACACTGAAGCTTTCTTT. It is translated as CASRTGSLNTEAFF.

This clonotype was detected many times. The chain carries TRBV9 and TRBJ2-6; D might be TRBD1 (6 bases). There are 16 residues in the CDR3. The V end was cut by 1 base, the J end by 2 bases, with 10 bases between. Germline CDR1 reads SGDLS; CDR2 reads YYNGEE. The CDR3 spells CASSVIPGAGANVLTF. CDR3 nucleotide sequence: TGTGCCAGCAGCGTAATCCCAGGGGCTGGGGCCAACGTCCTGACTTTC.

This chain links TRBV6-5 with TRBJ2-7, with TRBD1 matching 8 bases. The CDR3 is 14 residues long. Germline-derived CDR1 and CDR2 are MNHEY and SVGAGI. Trimming took 2 bases from V and 4 from J; bases not matched to a gene: 4. The CDR3 DNA follows: TGTGCCAGCAGTTACACGGGACAGGCATACGAGCAGTACTTC. Amino acids: CASSYTGQAYEQYF.

V is TRBV10-3 and J is TRBJ1-1; D unclear. V was clipped by 8 bases and J by 7 bases, with 11 bases between them. This CDR3 is 11 amino acids long. Germline V gene lookup returns CDR1 ENHRY and CDR2 SYGVKD. CDR3 DNA: TGTGCCATCGGGAACAGTGTTGAAGCTTTCTTT. Amino acid sequence: CAIGNSVEAFF.

This clonotype was recorded a few times. The chain links TRBV29-1 to TRBJ2-3, with D tentatively TRBD2 (6 bases). Per the germline V gene, CDR1 is SQVTM and CDR2 is ANQGSEA. The CDR3 spans 12 residues. V gave up 3 bases and J gave up 3 bases, with 7 bases separating them. This chain's CDR3 is CSVDGGTDTQYF. CDR3 sequence (DNA): TGCAGCGTTGACGGGGGAACAGATACGCAGTATTTT.

This clonotype was observed a handful of times. The chain employs TRBV12-3 or TRBV12-4 and TRBJ1-4; tentative D call: TRBD1 (5 bases). The V and J ends lost 3 bases and 7 bases respectively, with 9 bases between them. The CDR3 is 13 residues long. The CDR3 DNA follows: TGTGCCAGCAGTTTCCCAGGGAGTGAAAAACTGTTTTTT. This translates into CASSFPGSEKLFF.